This TCR beta chain was found in a study of identical twins. TCRdb analysed the 5' RACE reads with MiXCR anew, one entry per CDR3 protein. The data hold around 1.7 million distinct CDR3 sequences, with more than 30% observed a single time. V shed 4 bases and J 2 bases; nucleotides not matched to a gene: 4. Germline CDR1 reads DFQATT; CDR2 reads SNEGSKA (reference sequence). The CDR3 contains 13 residues. The rearrangement uses TRBV20-1 and TRBJ2-7; TRBD1 agrees at 8 bases. This clonotype was obtained from a newborn girl in good health. Material: cord blood. The CDR3 DNA reads as TGCAGTGCTATACGGACAGGGACCTACGAGCAGTACTTC. Protein product: CSAIRTGTYEQYF.